The 4 T cell receptor beta chains reported below all come from one sample, sequenced in a study of shared clonotypes between healthy human individuals. The method was immunoSEQ multiplex PCR; TCRdb's version includes in-frame clones alone and lacks a portion of them. The repertoire holds about 980,000 clones, with more than 75% as singletons. The sample consisted of memory CD4+ T cells sorted from blood. Described subset: CD45RA-negative fraction. These receptors all come from a man younger than 35 in good health.

The rearrangement links TRBV10-1 to TRBJ2-7; D is unclear. CDR3 length: 13 residues. V lost 6 bases to trimming and J lost 7 bases, with 16 bases between them. Germline V CDR1 and CDR2: WNHNN, SYGVQD (reference sequence). The CDR3 reads CASSPSLDGEQYF. As DNA, the CDR3 is TGCGCCAGCAGCCCGTCCCTTGATGGAGAGCAGTACTTC.

The sample holds many counts of this clone. The chain is built from TRBV7-9 and TRBJ1-6; 9 bases are shared with TRBD1. The germline V gene has CDR1 SEHNR and CDR2 FQNEAQ (reference sequence). The CDR3 runs to 17 residues. V lost 2 bases to trimming and J lost 8 bases; unmatched junction nucleotides: 10. CDR3 in amino acids: CASSLRGQGIADSPLHF. CDR3 DNA: TGTGCCAGCAGCTTACGCGGACAGGGGATAGCGGATTCACCCCTCCACTTT.

The chain recombines TRBV18 with TRBJ1-1; TRBD1 matches at 9 bases. The CDR3 has 15 amino acids. Germline lookup yields CDR1 KGHSH and CDR2 LQKENI. J lost 5 bases, V lost 5 bases, and 9 bases had no gene match. The CDR3: CASSLRTGVETEAFF. The DNA for the CDR3 is TGTGCCAGCTCATTACGGACAGGGGTTGAGACTGAAGCTTTCTTT.

The chain employs TRBV6-1 and TRBJ1-1; D perhaps matches TRBD1 (5 bases). V dropped 3 bases and J dropped 5 bases, with 16 bases sitting between them. The CDR3 has 15 residues. Germline V gene sequence: CDR1 MNHNS, CDR2 SASEGT. In nucleotides, the CDR3 is TGTGCCAGCAGTGATCGGACAATTAGAGGAACTGAAGCTTTCTTT. Protein: CASSDRTIRGTEAFF.